The 2 T cell receptor beta chains reported below all come from one sample, sequenced in a study of PD-L1 blockade in urothelial cancer. Using immunoSEQ multiplex PCR, the repertoire was profiled, and TCRdb retains in-frame clones only, with some absent. The table includes about 72,000 clones, 86% detected once. Regarding time point: pretreatment peripheral blood. The material sequenced was PBMCs, taken around atezolizumab (anti-PD-L1) treatment. The source is a man in his sixties with urothelial cancer.

The rearrangement joins TRBV7-8 to TRBJ2-1, with 12 bases identical to TRBD1. This CDR3 is built from 19 residues. CDR1 SGHVS and CDR2 FQNEAQ come from the germline V gene. J gave up 5 bases and V 5 bases, and 16 bases lay outside the gene matches. The DNA for the CDR3 is TGTGCCAGCAGCCACCACCGGGACAGGGGGCTTTGGACACACAATGAGCAGTTCTTC. Protein: CASSHHRDRGLWTHNEQFF.

The CDR3 region has the DNA TGTGCCAGCAGTTTTAGTATGAACACTGAAGCTTTCTTT. Protein product: CASSFSMNTEAFF. The rearrangement uses TRBV6-5 and TRBJ1-1; D gene ambiguous. This CDR3 contains 13 residues. Germline V CDR1 and CDR2: MNHEY, SVGAGI. Trimming cost V 4 bases and J 0 bases, with 6 bases left between them.